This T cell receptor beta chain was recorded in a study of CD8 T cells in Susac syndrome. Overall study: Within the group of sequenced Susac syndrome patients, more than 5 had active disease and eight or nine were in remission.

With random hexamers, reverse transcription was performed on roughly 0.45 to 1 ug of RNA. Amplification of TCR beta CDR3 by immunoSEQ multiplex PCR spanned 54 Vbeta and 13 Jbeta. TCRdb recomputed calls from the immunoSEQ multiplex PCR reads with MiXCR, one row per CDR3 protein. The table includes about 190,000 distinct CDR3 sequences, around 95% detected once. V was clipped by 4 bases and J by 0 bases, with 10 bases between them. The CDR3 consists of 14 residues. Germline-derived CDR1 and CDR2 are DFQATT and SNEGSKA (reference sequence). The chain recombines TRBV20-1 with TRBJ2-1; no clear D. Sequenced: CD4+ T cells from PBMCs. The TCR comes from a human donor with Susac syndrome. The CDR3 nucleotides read TGCAGTGCTAACTTCCAGAGCTCCTACAATGAGCAGTTCTTC. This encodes CSANFQSSYNEQFF.